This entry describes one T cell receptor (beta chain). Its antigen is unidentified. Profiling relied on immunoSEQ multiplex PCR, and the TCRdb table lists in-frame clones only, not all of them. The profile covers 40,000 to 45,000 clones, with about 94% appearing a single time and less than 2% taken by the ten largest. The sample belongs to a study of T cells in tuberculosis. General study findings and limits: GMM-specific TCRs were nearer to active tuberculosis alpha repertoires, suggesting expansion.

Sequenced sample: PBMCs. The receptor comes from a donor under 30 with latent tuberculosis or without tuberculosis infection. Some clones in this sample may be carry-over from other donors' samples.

The DNA of the CDR3 is TGTGCCAGCAGTAAGGGGTGTCAGCCCCAGCATTTT. Translation: CASSKGCQPQHF. The rearrangement joins TRBV6-4 to TRBJ1-5; D may be TRBD1 (5 bases). V lost 5 bases to trimming and J lost 6 bases, with 8 bases between them. This CDR3 has 12 residues. Germline-derived CDR1 and CDR2 are MRHNA and SNTAGT.